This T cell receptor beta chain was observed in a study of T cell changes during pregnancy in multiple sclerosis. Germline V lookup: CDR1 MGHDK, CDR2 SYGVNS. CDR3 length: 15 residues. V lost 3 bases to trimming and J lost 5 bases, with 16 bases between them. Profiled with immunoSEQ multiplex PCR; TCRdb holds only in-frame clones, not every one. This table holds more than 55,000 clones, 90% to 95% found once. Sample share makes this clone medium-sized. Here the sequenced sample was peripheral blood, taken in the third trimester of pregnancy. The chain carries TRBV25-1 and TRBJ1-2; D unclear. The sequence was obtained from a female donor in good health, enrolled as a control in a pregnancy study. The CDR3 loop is CASSDSRGGGYGYTF. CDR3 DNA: TGTGCCAGCAGTGACTCCCGGGGAGGAGGATATGGCTACACCTTC.